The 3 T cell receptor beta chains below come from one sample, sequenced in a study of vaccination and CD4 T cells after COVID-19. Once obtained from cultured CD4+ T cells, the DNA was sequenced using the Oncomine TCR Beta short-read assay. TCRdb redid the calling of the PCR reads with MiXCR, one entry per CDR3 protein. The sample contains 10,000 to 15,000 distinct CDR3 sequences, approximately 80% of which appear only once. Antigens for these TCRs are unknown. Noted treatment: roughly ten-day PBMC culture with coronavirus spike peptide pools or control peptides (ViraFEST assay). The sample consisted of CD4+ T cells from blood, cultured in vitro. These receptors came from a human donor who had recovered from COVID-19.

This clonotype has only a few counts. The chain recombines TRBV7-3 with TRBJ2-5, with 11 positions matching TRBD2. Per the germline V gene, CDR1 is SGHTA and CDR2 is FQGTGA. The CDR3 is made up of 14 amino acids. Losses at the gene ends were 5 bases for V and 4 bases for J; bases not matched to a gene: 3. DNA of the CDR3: TGTGCCAGCAGCCTAGCGGGAGGTGGAGAGACCCAGTACTTC. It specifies CASSLAGGGETQYF.

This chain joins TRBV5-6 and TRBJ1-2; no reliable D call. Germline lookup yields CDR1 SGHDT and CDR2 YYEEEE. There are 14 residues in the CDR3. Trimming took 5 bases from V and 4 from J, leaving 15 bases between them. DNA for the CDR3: TGTGCCAGCAGTACTACAGAACAGCCCTATGGCTACACCTTC. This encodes CASSTTEQPYGYTF.

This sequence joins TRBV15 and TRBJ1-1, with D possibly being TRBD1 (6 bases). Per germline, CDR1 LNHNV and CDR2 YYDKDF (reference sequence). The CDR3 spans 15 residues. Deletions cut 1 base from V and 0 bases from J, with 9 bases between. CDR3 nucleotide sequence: TGTGCCACCAGCAGAGGCCAGGGGTTGAACACTGAAGCTTTCTTT. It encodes CATSRGQGLNTEAFF.